A selection of T cell receptor beta chains follows, all from one sample in a study of cytomegalovirus exposure and HLA in healthy donors. Profiling relied on immunoSEQ multiplex PCR, and the TCRdb table lists in-frame clones only, not all of them. The table lists roughly 120,000 clones. What was sequenced was PBMCs. Receptors were obtained from a man aged 25 to 45 in good health and CMV-seronegative. The CDR3 runs from the conserved cysteine through the conserved F or W. D genes are given only for firm matches.

j_call v_call d_call cdr3_aa cdr3_nt
TRBJ2-3 TRBV19 TRBD1 CASSPLTGQGRADTQYF TGTGCCAGTAGTCCTCTGACGGGACAGGGGCGAGCAGATACGCAGTATTTT
TRBJ2-7 TRBV4-1 . CASSQGSEWRQYF TGCGCCAGCAGCCAAGGGAGTGAATGGCGGCAGTACTTC
TRBJ1-2 TRBV6-4 . CASSEIRTNYGYTF TGTGCCAGCAGTGAAATCAGGACTAACTATGGCTACACCTTC
TRBJ2-7 TRBV11-3 TRBD1 CASSLTDRDDDEQYF TGTGCCAGCAGCTTGACTGACAGGGATGACGACGAGCAGTACTTC
TRBJ1-4 TRBV27 TRBD1 CASSWTGVGNEKLFF TGTGCCAGCAGTTGGACAGGGGTGGGGAATGAAAAACTGTTTTTT
TRBJ1-1 TRBV27 . CASSLEDTEAFF TGTGCCAGCAGTTTAGAGGACACTGAAGCTTTCTTT
TRBJ2-5 TRBV6-5 . CASSSRGTQYF TGTGCCAGCAGTTCCCGGGGGACCCAGTACTTC
TRBJ2-4 TRBV7-2 . CASSAPGTLGDKNIQYF TGTGCCAGCAGCGCGCCGGGGACACTCGGGGATAAAAACATTCAGTACTTC
TRBJ2-7 TRBV29-1 TRBD1 CSVVQGDPYEQYF TGCAGCGTTGTGCAGGGGGACCCCTACGAGCAGTACTTC
TRBJ1-1 TRBV6-5 . CASSSPHPNTEAFF TGTGCCAGCAGTTCTCCACACCCGAACACTGAAGCTTTCTTT
TRBJ2-2 TRBV9 TRBD2 CASSEGLAGVRTGELFF TGTGCCAGCAGCGAGGGACTAGCGGGAGTCCGAACCGGGGAGCTGTTTTTT
TRBJ1-2 TRBV20-1 . CSAALSSGYTF TGCAGTGCTGCCCTCAGTAGCGGCTACACCTTC
TRBJ2-1 TRBV5-1 . CASSLEGVGGYNEQFF TGCGCCAGCAGCTTGGAGGGGGTGGGTGGGTACAATGAGCAGTTCTTC
TRBJ2-1 TRBV30 . CAWRPDSSEQFF TGTGCCTGGAGGCCAGACAGTAGTGAGCAGTTCTTC
TRBJ1-1 TRBV30 . CAWSALRYEAFF TGTGCCTGGAGTGCACTGAGGTATGAAGCTTTCTTT
TRBJ2-1 TRBV29-1 TRBD1 CSGEGDRSNEQFF TGCAGCGGAGAGGGGGACAGATCCAATGAGCAGTTCTTC
TRBJ2-7 TRBV28 TRBD1 CASSPRTGSYEQYF TGTGCCAGCAGTCCAAGGACAGGTTCCTACGAGCAGTACTTC
TRBJ2-6 TRBV5-1 TRBD2 CASSWNPPGLAGGGTGANVLTF TGCGCCAGCAGCTGGAACCCACCGGGACTAGCGGGAGGGGGGACTGGGGCCAACGTCCTGACTTTC
TRBJ1-1 TRBV21-1 . CASSNTGPQRAEAFF TGTGCCAGCAGCAATACAGGGCCCCAACGCGCTGAAGCTTTCTTT
TRBJ2-3 TRBV30 TRBD1 CAWSADRGQDTQYF TGTGCCTGGAGTGCGGACAGGGGGCAAGATACGCAGTATTTT
TRBJ1-6 TRBV10-2 TRBD1 CASSETGEDSGSPLHF TGCGCCAGCAGTGAGACAGGGGAAGATAGTGGCTCACCCCTCCACTTT
TRBJ1-2 TRBV2 . CASSDLESATNYGYTF TGTGCCAGCAGTGATCTTGAGAGCGCGACTAACTATGGCTACACCTTC